These 9 T cell receptor beta chains were sequenced from one sample in a study of blood T cell repertoires in COVID-19. The data were produced by immunoSEQ multiplex PCR, yet TCRdb's version contains in-frame clones alone and is incomplete. This sample has 350,000 or so clones, with approximately 89% found just once. Sequencing was done on a sample of peripheral blood. These receptors came from a woman in her sixties or seventies with COVID-19, enrolled during active disease.

This chain's CDR3 is CASSLPGGGHSPLHF. The CDR3 DNA reads as TGTGCCAGCAGTTTACCCGGTGGCGGGCATTCACCCCTCCACTTT. V is TRBV28 and J is TRBJ1-6, with unresolved D. V gave up 2 bases and J gave up 8 bases, with 13 bases separating them. The CDR3 has 15 amino acids. The germline gives CDR1 MDHEN, CDR2 SYDVKM. Using reference TRBV28 and TRBJ1-6 for the parts outside the CDR3, the full variable domain is DVKVTQSSRYLVKRTGEKVFLECVQDMDHENMFWYRQDPGLGLRLIYFSYDVKMKEKGDIPEGYSVSREKKERFSLILESASTNQTSMYLCASSLPGGGHSPLHFGNGTRLTVT.

The chain recombines TRBV29-1 with TRBJ1-1, with D hard to call. V lost 6 bases and J 4 bases, leaving 12 bases between the germline ends. The germline V gene has CDR1 SQVTM and CDR2 ANQGSEA. This CDR3 spans 12 amino acids. In nucleotides, the CDR3 is TGCAGCGTGAGGGTCTCCGGCACTGAAGCTTTCTTT. As protein: CSVRVSGTEAFF.

The CDR3 nucleotides read TGTGCCAGCAGCCAGGGGCTCCTTAATCAGCCCCAGCATTTT. This translates into CASSQGLLNQPQHF. The rearrangement uses TRBV3-1 (or the pseudogene TRBV3-2) and TRBJ1-5, with D perhaps TRBD1 (5 bases). The germline gives CDR1 LGHDT, CDR2 YNNKEL (reference sequence). With 3 bases removed from V and 4 bases from J, the gap between germline ends came to 10 bases. The CDR3 contains 14 residues.

The rearrangement links TRBV5-1 to TRBJ2-5; D possibly corresponds to TRBD2 (6 bases). This CDR3 has 15 amino acids. The V gene lost 4 bases and the J gene lost 5 bases, with 18 bases spanning the gap. Per the germline V gene, CDR1 is SGHRS and CDR2 is YFSETQ. CDR3 residues: CASSPFGGSGETQYF. The DNA for the CDR3 is TGCGCCAGCAGCCCCTTCGGGGGATCGGGGGAGACCCAGTACTTC.

The chain joins TRBV30 to TRBJ1-1; 8 bases are shared with TRBD1. The CDR3 covers 11 residues. J was trimmed by 10 bases and V by 5 bases; bases with no gene match: 6. Germline CDR1 GTSNPN, CDR2 SVGIG (reference sequence). The CDR3, as DNA: TGTGCCTGGGGCCGACAGGGGAGAGCTTTCTTT. Residues: CAWGRQGRAFF.

The chain uses TRBV7-9 and TRBJ1-1; 9 positions match TRBD1. The CDR3 has 17 amino acids. The germline V gene encodes CDR1 SEHNR and CDR2 FQNEAQ (reference sequence). J was trimmed by 7 bases and V by 1 base; bases with no gene match: 13. The DNA for the CDR3 is TGTGCCAGCAGCTTAGGGGGGCGGGACAGGGTGGTTTTTGAAGCTTTCTTT. It codes for CASSLGGRDRVVFEAFF.

This clone was picked up a small number of times. The chain employs TRBV5-1 and TRBJ1-1; D is undetermined. The V end lost 0 bases, the J end lost 1 base, and 10 bases lay between the germline ends. CDR1 and CDR2 (germline): SGHRS, YFSETQ. This CDR3 region has 15 residues. CDR3 protein: CASSLARPRNTEAFF. CDR3 nucleotide sequence: TGCGCCAGCAGCTTGGCCCGTCCGAGGAACACTGAAGCTTTCTTT.

This clone was observed a single time. The CDR3 is CASSDWTGEYEQYF. The CDR3 nucleotides read TGTGCCAGCAGTGATTGGACAGGGGAGTACGAGCAGTACTTC. The V and J genes are TRBV2 and TRBJ2-7, with 9 bases that match TRBD1. The CDR3 covers 14 residues. The junction had 4 bases not matched to a gene; V was cut back by 3 bases and J by 4 bases. Germline V CDR1 and CDR2: SNHLY, FYNNEI.

The rearrangement uses TRBV19 and TRBJ2-2; tentatively, D is TRBD1 (6 bases). The CDR3 length is 15 residues. Trimming shortened V by 2 bases and J by 4 bases, and 11 bases separated the two germline ends. Germline CDR1 LNHDA, CDR2 SQIVND (reference sequence). The CDR3, as DNA: TGTGCCAGTAGTATAAGGACAGCAATCACCGGGGAGCTGTTTTTT. Amino acid sequence: CASSIRTAITGELFF.